This entry lists 11 T cell receptor beta chains sequenced from one sample in a study of T cells in Graves' hyperthyroidism and ophthalmopathy (dated by TCRdb to 2018 to 2020). Library preparation used multiplex PCR. Sequencing took place on an Illumina HiSeq 2000. Amplification of TCR beta CDR3 regions was carried out from RNA transcripts. For the first round of RT-PCR on the TCR CDR3, the HTBI primer set was used together with the Qiagen OneStep RT-PCR kit. TCRdb trimmed public reads at Q25 via fastp, called clones via MiXCR and kept in-frame beta chains. When rows share a CDR3 protein, they turn into one entry using the most common DNA and genes. This sample holds about 400,000 distinct CDR3 sequences; roughly an eighth were observed only once. The leading ten clones occupy about 5% of the sample. Specimen: blood. The origin of the receptors is a woman under 30 with Graves' hyperthyroidism.

This clonotype was detected a few times. The chain uses TRBV4-1 and TRBJ1-1; no clear D gene. This CDR3 region has 13 residues. Trimming removed 1 base at V and 6 bases at J, with 9 bases between. CDR1 is MGHRA and CDR2 is YSYEKL in the germline V gene. The CDR3 DNA sequence: TGCGCCAGCAGCCAAGTTTTGGGTGCTGAAGCTTTCTTT. Amino acids: CASSQVLGAEAFF.

The V call is TRBV20-1, the J call TRBJ2-5; 16 nucleotides match TRBD2. Germline values: CDR1 DFQATT, CDR2 SNEGSKA (reference sequence). CDR3 length: 15 residues. V dropped 5 bases and J dropped 5; count of bases not matched to a gene: 5. The CDR3 DNA is TGCAGTGCTGGGACTAGCGGGAGGGCCGGGGAGACCCAGTACTTC. This codes for CSAGTSGRAGETQYF.

This clonotype was observed a handful of times. The chain is built from TRBV7-2 and TRBJ2-3; no definite D call. The CDR3 is 16 amino acids. Germline assignment: CDR1 SGHTA and CDR2 FQGNSA. Trimming shortened V by 2 bases and J by 2 bases, and 14 bases separated the two germline ends. The CDR3 spells CASSLLQHPSTDTQYF. For the CDR3, the DNA is TGTGCCAGCAGCTTACTCCAGCACCCCTCCACAGATACGCAGTATTTT. The variable domain in full, with the rest retrieved from reference TRBV7-2 and TRBJ2-3, is GAGVSQSPSNKVTEKGKDVELRCDPISGHTALYWYRQSLGQGLEFLIYFQGNSAPDKSGLPSDRFSAERTGGSVSTLTIQRTQQEDSAVYLCASSLLQHPSTDTQYFGPGTRLTVL.

The V call is TRBV19, the J call TRBJ1-2; D is unresolved. CDR3 length: 15 amino acids. With 1 base removed from V and 0 bases from J, the gap between germline ends came to 9 bases. From germline, CDR1 is LNHDA and CDR2 SQIVND (reference sequence). The CDR3 bases are TGTGCCAGTAGTATAGGGCGGGGTTCTAACTATGGCTACACCTTC. The encoded protein is CASSIGRGSNYGYTF.

This clonotype was counted a single time. The rearrangement joins TRBV18 to TRBJ2-5; 12 bases line up with TRBD2. Germline loops: CDR1 KGHSH, CDR2 LQKENI. The V gene end was trimmed by 8 bases and the J gene end by 5 bases; junction bases not matched to a gene: 18. This CDR3 has 18 residues. CDR3 bases: TGTGCCAGCAGCCCTACGCTTTGGACTAGCGGGAAAGGCGAGACCCAGTACTTC. Residues: CASSPTLWTSGKGETQYF.

This clonotype was observed many times. The chain uses TRBV20-1 and TRBJ2-1; the D is unclear. CDR1 is DFQATT and CDR2 is SNEGSKA in the germline V gene (reference sequence). This CDR3 is built from 12 residues. Trimming pared 3 bases from V and 7 bases from J, leaving 10 bases between. The CDR3 here is CSASRPFNEQFF. CDR3 coding DNA: TGCAGTGCTAGTAGGCCCTTTAATGAGCAGTTCTTC.

This clonotype showed up many times. V and J are TRBV6-1 and TRBJ2-3, with D possibly being TRBD1 (5 bases). The germline CDR1 and CDR2 sequences are MNHNS and SASEGT. V lost 7 bases, J lost 2 bases, and 19 bases lay in between. The CDR3 loop spans 16 amino acids. In DNA, the CDR3 is TGTGCCAGCAAGCCAATGCCCCGGACATACACAGATACGCAGTATTTT. This gives the protein CASKPMPRTYTDTQYF.

The table lists this clonotype with a few counts. The chain employs TRBV29-1 and TRBJ1-4; perhaps TRBD1 as D (6 bases). The V end was cut by 8 bases, the J end by 7 bases, with 17 bases between. Germline-derived CDR1 and CDR2 are SQVTM and ANQGSEA. This CDR3 is built from 13 residues. The chain's CDR3 is CSFQDSFGEKLFF. The CDR3, as DNA: TGCAGCTTTCAGGACAGCTTTGGTGAAAAACTGTTTTTT.

The rearrangement joins TRBV3-1 to TRBJ1-2; TRBD1 matches 7 bases. The CDR3 loop spans 16 amino acids. With 2 bases clipped from V and 0 bases from J, the junction kept 6 bases outside the gene matches. From germline, CDR1 is LGHDT and CDR2 YNNKEL (reference sequence). CDR3 in amino acids: CASSQQPTGPNYGYTF. The CDR3, as DNA: TGTGCCAGCAGCCAACAACCGACAGGGCCTAACTATGGCTACACCTTC.

This clonotype appeared a few times. The CDR3 coding sequence is TGCGCCAGCAGCCAAGGGACCGGGACGCAGGATGGCTACACCTTC. The encoded protein is CASSQGTGTQDGYTF. The V call is TRBV4-3, the J call TRBJ1-2; D perhaps matches TRBD1 (5 bases). V lost 1 base to trimming and J lost 6 bases, with 15 bases between them. Per germline, CDR1 LGHNA and CDR2 YSLEER. This CDR3 contains 15 residues.

V gene TRBV5-1 combines with J gene TRBJ2-7; 10 nucleotides agree with TRBD2. The length of the CDR3 is 18 residues. The V gene's germline CDR1 is SGHRS and CDR2 YFSETQ. V was pared by 3 bases and J by 4 bases, with 16 bases of the junction left unmatched. The CDR3 loop is CASSSLAGETPVVYEQYF. In nucleotides, the CDR3 is TGCGCCAGCAGCTCGCTAGCGGGAGAGACACCGGTAGTGTACGAGCAGTACTTC.